The clone carrying this TCR beta chain is medium-sized. Its antigen is still unknown. The data were taken from a study of cytomegalovirus exposure and HLA in healthy donors. Measured with immunoSEQ multiplex PCR; TCRdb has only the in-frame clones, and not every one. The table shows about 43,000 clones, with around nine tenths occurring only once. The study's findings and limits: In the 130 or so validation repertoires, approximately 94% of cluster scores exceeded 0, per a later analysis.

Germline lookup yields CDR1 MNHEY and CDR2 SMNVEV (reference sequence). V lost 2 bases and J lost 5; bases outside the gene matches: 3. This CDR3 region has 14 residues. These donors were members of the roughly 120-subject validation cohort, a group separate from the approximately 620-subject first cohort. The chain links TRBV27 to TRBJ2-1, with TRBD2 matching over 7 bases. The source material was PBMCs. This receptor was taken from a man aged 18 to 29 in good health and CMV-seronegative. As DNA, the CDR3 is TGTGCCAGCAGTTTAGGGACTACCCACAATGAGCAGTTCTTC. The encoded protein is CASSLGTTHNEQFF.